This is a list of T cell receptor beta chains from one sample in a study of T cell repertoires in cytomegalovirus infection. Their recognized antigens are unknown. Using its own MiXCR run on the reads, TCRdb lists one record per CDR3 protein. Among 6,500 to 9,500 distinct CDR3 sequences listed, about half were seen once. The sequencing sample was made of PBMCs, sequenced either directly or after in vitro stimulation (not recorded which). The receptor set was obtained from a human donor in good health (CMV status not recorded). Some clones in this sample may be carry-over from other donors' samples. Each CDR3 is given with its conserved first and last residue. The order of the fields is J gene, clone size, D gene, V gene, CDR3 protein, CDR3 DNA. The D gene is left open where the match is weak. A row's size may be missing; if present it is once, few, many or a size class.

j_call: TRBJ1-4
clone_size: .
d_call: TRBD1
v_call: TRBV7-6
cdr3_aa: CASSPGTGMDEKLFF
cdr3_nt: TGTGCCAGCAGCCCCGGGACAGGGATGGATGAAAAACTGTTTTTT

j_call: TRBJ2-1
clone_size: .
d_call: TRBD2
v_call: TRBV4-1
cdr3_aa: CASSPTSGSPNEQFF
cdr3_nt: TGCGCCAGCAGCCCCACTAGCGGGAGTCCTAATGAGCAGTTCTTC

j_call: TRBJ1-6
clone_size: .
d_call: .
v_call: TRBV5-4
cdr3_aa: CASSFGQSLSPLHF
cdr3_nt: TGTGCCAGCAGCTTTGGGCAAAGCTTATCACCCCTCCACTTT

j_call: TRBJ2-3
clone_size: .
d_call: TRBD2
v_call: TRBV11-2
cdr3_aa: CASSRALAGAVTDTQYF
cdr3_nt: TGTGCCAGCAGCCGAGCGTTAGCGGGGGCGGTAACAGATACGCAGTATTTT

j_call: TRBJ2-7
clone_size: .
d_call: TRBD1
v_call: TRBV27
cdr3_aa: CASSLSKGAYEQYF
cdr3_nt: TGTGCCAGCAGTTTATCGAAGGGGGCGTACGAGCAGTACTTC

j_call: TRBJ2-1
clone_size: many
d_call: TRBD1
v_call: TRBV9
cdr3_aa: CASSVNGQGRFF
cdr3_nt: TGTGCCAGCAGCGTCAACGGACAGGGGCGGTTCTTC

j_call: TRBJ1-5
clone_size: .
d_call: TRBD1
v_call: TRBV6-5
cdr3_aa: CAPFLRQGTNQPPHF
cdr3_nt: TGTGCCCCATTCCTCCGACAGGGGACCAATCAGCCCCCGCATTTT

j_call: TRBJ2-5
clone_size: .
d_call: .
v_call: TRBV6-1
cdr3_aa: CASNPGLQETQYF
cdr3_nt: TGTGCCAGCAATCCGGGATTGCAAGAGACCCAGTACTTC

j_call: TRBJ2-3
clone_size: many
d_call: .
v_call: TRBV7-3
cdr3_aa: CASSAGLLPDTQYF
cdr3_nt: TGTGCCAGCAGCGCGGGACTTCTCCCAGATACGCAGTATTTT

j_call: TRBJ1-1
clone_size: .
d_call: .
v_call: TRBV27
cdr3_aa: CASSLGAGEAFF
cdr3_nt: TGTGCCAGCAGTTTAGGAGCAGGTGAAGCTTTCTTT

j_call: TRBJ1-1
clone_size: .
d_call: TRBD1
v_call: TRBV7-9
cdr3_aa: CASSFDRGIMNTEAFF
cdr3_nt: TGTGCCAGCAGCTTTGACAGGGGGATCATGAACACTGAAGCTTTCTTT

j_call: TRBJ1-5
clone_size: .
d_call: .
v_call: TRBV6-5
cdr3_aa: CATDLRHETNQPQLF
cdr3_nt: TGTGCCACAGACCTACGACATGAGACCAATCAGCCCCAGCTTTTT

j_call: TRBJ2-1
clone_size: once
d_call: TRBD2
v_call: TRBV7-4
cdr3_aa: CASSFVPAGGNEQFF
cdr3_nt: TGTGCCAGCAGCTTTGTCCCAGCGGGAGGCAATGAGCAGTTCTTC

j_call: TRBJ1-2
clone_size: few
d_call: TRBD1
v_call: TRBV7-2
cdr3_aa: CASSLGDVTTTGLGRGYTF
cdr3_nt: TGTGCCAGCAGCTTAGGGGACGTCACGACGACAGGGTTGGGTCGTGGCTACACCTTC

j_call: TRBJ1-5
clone_size: .
d_call: .
v_call: TRBV20-1
cdr3_aa: CSSAIPVQSSNQPQHF
cdr3_nt: TGCAGTTCAGCTATTCCGGTACAATCAAGCAATCAGCCCCAGCATTTT

j_call: TRBJ2-1
clone_size: .
d_call: .
v_call: TRBV12-3/TRBV12-4
cdr3_aa: CASSLDSTYNEQFF
cdr3_nt: TGTGCCAGCAGTTTAGACAGTACCTACAATGAGCAGTTCTTC

j_call: TRBJ1-6
clone_size: many
d_call: TRBD1
v_call: TRBV10-3
cdr3_aa: CAISARGTGGSPLHF
cdr3_nt: TGTGCCATCAGTGCAAGAGGGACAGGGGGTTCACCCCTCCACTTT

j_call: TRBJ1-5
clone_size: .
d_call: TRBD1
v_call: TRBV6-2/TRBV6-3
cdr3_aa: CASSCYQGAAQPQHW
cdr3_nt: TGTGCCAGCAGTTGTTATCAGGGGGCCGCTCAGCCCCAGCATTGG

j_call: TRBJ2-1
clone_size: .
d_call: .
v_call: TRBV12-3/TRBV12-4
cdr3_aa: CASRPGLYTEQCF
cdr3_nt: TGTGCAAGCAGACCGGGACTCTACACTGAGCAGTGCTTC

j_call: TRBJ2-7
clone_size: .
d_call: .
v_call: TRBV5-4
cdr3_aa: CASSLNFRDRGYEQYF
cdr3_nt: TGTGCCAGCAGCTTAAACTTTCGGGATCGCGGCTACGAGCAGTACTTC

j_call: TRBJ1-2
clone_size: hyperexpanded
d_call: TRBD1
v_call: TRBV7-2
cdr3_aa: CASSLGDVTPTGLGSGYTF
cdr3_nt: TGTGCCAGCAGCTTAGGGGACGTCACTCCGACAGGGTTGGGTAGTGGCTACACCTTC

j_call: TRBJ1-1
clone_size: .
d_call: TRBD1
v_call: TRBV19
cdr3_aa: CASSKTGGGTEAFF
cdr3_nt: TGTGCCAGTAGTAAGACAGGGGGCGGCACTGAAGCTTTCTTT

j_call: TRBJ2-5
clone_size: .
d_call: TRBD2
v_call: TRBV6-5
cdr3_aa: CASSYSSGGVEETQYF
cdr3_nt: TGTGCCAGCAGTTACTCCAGCGGGGGGGTGGAAGAGACCCAGTACTTC

j_call: TRBJ2-2
clone_size: .
d_call: TRBD1
v_call: TRBV7-3
cdr3_aa: CASSLGQGITGELFF
cdr3_nt: TGTGCCAGCAGCTTGGGACAGGGTATCACCGGGGAGCTGTTTTTT

j_call: TRBJ2-5
clone_size: .
d_call: .
v_call: TRBV4-1
cdr3_aa: CASSQRDSSGETQYF
cdr3_nt: TGCGCCAGCAGCCAGCGTGACTCATCCGGGGAGACCCAGTACTTC

j_call: TRBJ1-2
clone_size: many
d_call: .
v_call: TRBV20-1
cdr3_aa: CRLYGGLQGEDYGYTF
cdr3_nt: TGCAGGCTATACGGGGGATTACAGGGTGAAGACTATGGCTACACCTTC

j_call: TRBJ2-3
clone_size: few
d_call: TRBD2
v_call: TRBV4-1
cdr3_aa: CASSQHTSGGQDTQYF
cdr3_nt: TGCGCCAGCAGCCAACATACTAGCGGGGGCCAAGATACGCAGTATTTT

j_call: TRBJ1-1
clone_size: few
d_call: TRBD1
v_call: TRBV7-9
cdr3_aa: CASSSRGGQQNTEAFF
cdr3_nt: TGTGCCAGCAGCTCCCGAGGGGGACAGCAGAACACTGAAGCTTTCTTT

j_call: TRBJ1-1
clone_size: .
d_call: .
v_call: TRBV13
cdr3_aa: CASSLGQNTEAFF
cdr3_nt: TGCGCCAGCAGCTTGGGGCAGAACACTGAAGCTTTCTTT

j_call: TRBJ2-7
clone_size: .
d_call: .
v_call: TRBV20-1
cdr3_aa: CRAIGGEVLSYEQYF
cdr3_nt: TGCAGGGCTATAGGGGGGGAGGTCCTCTCCTACGAGCAGTACTTC

j_call: TRBJ2-5
clone_size: few
d_call: .
v_call: TRBV28
cdr3_aa: CARSLLARVRETKYF
cdr3_nt: TGTGCCCGCAGTTTATTGGCCAGGGTAAGAGAGACCAAGTACTTC

j_call: TRBJ2-5
clone_size: .
d_call: .
v_call: TRBV11-2
cdr3_aa: CASSLAGMGKTQYF
cdr3_nt: TGTGCCAGCAGCTTAGCAGGGATGGGTAAGACCCAGTACTTC

j_call: TRBJ1-3
clone_size: few
d_call: .
v_call: TRBV11-2
cdr3_aa: CASSLDGNPNTIYF
cdr3_nt: TGTGCCAGCAGCTTAGACGGCAACCCAAACACCATATATTTT

j_call: TRBJ1-6
clone_size: .
d_call: .
v_call: TRBV7-8
cdr3_aa: CASSLIQGRETSSYNSPLHF
cdr3_nt: TGTGCCAGCAGCTTAATCCAGGGGCGCGAAACGAGCTCCTATAATTCACCCCTCCACTTT

j_call: TRBJ2-1
clone_size: .
d_call: .
v_call: TRBV10-3
cdr3_aa: CAIKPGGDEQFF
cdr3_nt: TGTGCCATCAAGCCAGGAGGGGATGAGCAGTTCTTC

j_call: TRBJ1-3
clone_size: .
d_call: .
v_call: TRBV19
cdr3_aa: CTSTRRSRGNTIYF
cdr3_nt: TGTACCAGTACCCGACGAAGCCGTGGAAACACCATATATTTT

j_call: TRBJ1-5
clone_size: .
d_call: TRBD1
v_call: TRBV6-5
cdr3_aa: CATSLRQGPNHPQLF
cdr3_nt: TGTGCCACAAGCCTCCGACAGGGGCCCAATCATCCCCAGCTTTTT

j_call: TRBJ1-1
clone_size: once
d_call: .
v_call: TRBV7-9
cdr3_aa: CGSSSPGRGNTEAFF
cdr3_nt: TGTGGCAGCAGCTCCCCGGGACGTGGGAACACTGAAGCTTTCTTT

j_call: TRBJ2-7
clone_size: .
d_call: .
v_call: TRBV6-8
cdr3_aa: CASSYGGSEQYF
cdr3_nt: TGTGCCAGCAGTTACGGAGGGAGCGAGCAGTACTTC

j_call: TRBJ1-5
clone_size: .
d_call: TRBD1
v_call: TRBV20-1
cdr3_aa: CSYWDRVLYSNQPQNF
cdr3_nt: TGCAGTTATTGGGACAGGGTGCTTTATAGCAATCAGCCCCAGAATTTT

j_call: TRBJ2-1
clone_size: .
d_call: .
v_call: TRBV12-5
cdr3_aa: CASGVVSVIGAVPSTEQVF
cdr3_nt: TGTGCTAGTGGTGTGGTATCGGTAATAGGGGCCGTCCCCTCCACTGAGCAGGTCTTC

j_call: TRBJ1-1
clone_size: .
d_call: .
v_call: TRBV3-1
cdr3_aa: CASSPRRNRGSEAFF
cdr3_nt: TGTGCCAGCAGCCCCCGAAGGAATAGGGGATCTGAAGCTTTCTTT

j_call: TRBJ2-3
clone_size: .
d_call: TRBD2
v_call: TRBV4-1
cdr3_aa: CASSPGVAGLSSTDTQYF
cdr3_nt: TGCGCCAGCAGCCCGGGAGTAGCGGGGTTATCTAGCACAGATACGCAGTATTTT

j_call: TRBJ2-7
clone_size: many
d_call: TRBD2
v_call: TRBV7-2
cdr3_aa: CASSLGTSGAGEQYF
cdr3_nt: TGTGCCAGCAGCCTGGGCACTAGCGGGGCGGGGGAGCAGTACTTC

j_call: TRBJ2-7
clone_size: once
d_call: .
v_call: TRBV7-2
cdr3_aa: CASSLSHEQYF
cdr3_nt: TGTGCCAGCAGCTTATCCCACGAGCAGTACTTC

j_call: TRBJ1-2
clone_size: .
d_call: .
v_call: TRBV19
cdr3_aa: CASSRQVRNYGYTF
cdr3_nt: TGTGCCAGTAGTCGCCAGGTCAGGAACTATGGCTACACCTTC

j_call: TRBJ1-2
clone_size: .
d_call: .
v_call: TRBV11-2
cdr3_aa: CASSLEPSNYGYTF
cdr3_nt: TGTGCCAGCAGCTTAGAACCCAGTAACTATGGCTACACCTTC

j_call: TRBJ2-7
clone_size: .
d_call: .
v_call: TRBV7-2
cdr3_aa: CASSASGPSYEQYF
cdr3_nt: TGTGCCAGCAGCGCCAGCGGACCTTCCTACGAGCAGTACTTC

j_call: TRBJ2-7
clone_size: .
d_call: TRBD1
v_call: TRBV28
cdr3_aa: CASRGTGRNEQYF
cdr3_nt: TGTGCCAGCAGGGGGACAGGGCGGAACGAGCAGTACTTC

j_call: TRBJ2-3
clone_size: .
d_call: TRBD2
v_call: TRBV19
cdr3_aa: CASSIGASGSWVDTQYF
cdr3_nt: TGTGCCAGTAGTATAGGAGCTAGCGGATCTTGGGTAGATACGCAGTATTTT

j_call: TRBJ1-4
clone_size: .
d_call: .
v_call: TRBV5-6
cdr3_aa: CASSWQGGEKLFF
cdr3_nt: TGTGCCAGCAGCTGGCAGGGAGGGGAAAAACTGTTTTTT

j_call: TRBJ2-1
clone_size: many
d_call: .
v_call: TRBV11-2
cdr3_aa: CASSLAATAGGNEQFF
cdr3_nt: TGTGCCAGCAGCTTAGCAGCGACGGCGGGTGGGAATGAGCAGTTCTTC

j_call: TRBJ1-2
clone_size: .
d_call: TRBD1
v_call: TRBV7-2
cdr3_aa: CASSVGDVTPTGLGSGSTF
cdr3_nt: TGTGCCAGCAGCGTAGGGGACGTCACTCCGACAGGGTTGGGTAGTGGCTCAACCTTC

j_call: TRBJ1-1
clone_size: .
d_call: .
v_call: TRBV6-5
cdr3_aa: CASSYSPVNTEAFF
cdr3_nt: TGTGCCAGCAGTTACTCACCGGTGAACACTGAAGCTTTCTTT

j_call: TRBJ1-1
clone_size: .
d_call: TRBD1
v_call: TRBV5-8
cdr3_aa: CASSGPDRDRGKGYTEAFF
cdr3_nt: TGTGCCAGCAGCGGCCCGGATAGGGACAGGGGAAAGGGGTACACTGAAGCTTTCTTT